This T cell receptor (beta chain) emerged from a study of shared clonotypes between healthy human individuals. Using immunoSEQ multiplex PCR, the repertoire was profiled, and TCRdb retains in-frame clones only, with some absent. Of approximately 500,000 clones in the sample, roughly 95% are singletons; the top ten hold approximately 0.062%. Turning to this clone: What it binds is not known.

Study-wide results and limits: Even with large depth, rarefaction showed that sorted-subset sequencing was incomplete. Relative to clonotypes present in all four donors, those not shared had lower generation probabilities.

CDR1 and CDR2 (germline): LNHDA, SQIVND (reference sequence). This CDR3 comprises 14 residues. Trimming removed 1 base at V and 7 bases at J, with 14 bases between. Source material: naive CD4+ T cells sorted from blood. Subset defined: CD45RA+ positively selected. The sequence was collected from a woman aged 25 to 39 in good health. The rearrangement links TRBV19 to TRBJ2-7; D could derive from TRBD1 or TRBD2 (5 bases each). The CDR3 DNA is TGTGCCAGTAGTATAGGGGACCTCCTCGGAGAGCAGTACTTC. Its protein product is CASSIGDLLGEQYF.